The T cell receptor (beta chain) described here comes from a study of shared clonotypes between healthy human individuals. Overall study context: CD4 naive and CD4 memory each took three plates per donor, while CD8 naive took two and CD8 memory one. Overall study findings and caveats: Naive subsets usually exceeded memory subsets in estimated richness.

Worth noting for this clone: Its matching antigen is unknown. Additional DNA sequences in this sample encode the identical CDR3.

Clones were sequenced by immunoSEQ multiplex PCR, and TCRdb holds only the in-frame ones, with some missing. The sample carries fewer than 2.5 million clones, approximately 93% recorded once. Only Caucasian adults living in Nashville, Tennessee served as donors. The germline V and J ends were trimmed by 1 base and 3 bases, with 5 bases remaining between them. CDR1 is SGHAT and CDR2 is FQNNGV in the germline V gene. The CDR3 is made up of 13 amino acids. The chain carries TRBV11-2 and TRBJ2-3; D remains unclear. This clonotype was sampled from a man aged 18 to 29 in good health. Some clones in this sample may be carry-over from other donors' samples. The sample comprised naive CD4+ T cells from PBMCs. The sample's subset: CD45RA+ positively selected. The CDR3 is CASSLAGTDTQYF. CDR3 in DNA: TGTGCCAGCAGCTTAGCCGGTACAGATACGCAGTATTTT. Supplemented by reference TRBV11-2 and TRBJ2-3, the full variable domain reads EAGVAQSPRYKIIEKRQSVAFWCNPISGHATLYWYQQILGQGPKLLIQFQNNGVVDDSQLPKDRFSAERLKGVDSTLKIQPAKLEDSAVYLCASSLAGTDTQYFGPGTRLTVL.